These 7 T cell receptor beta chains originate from one sample sequenced in a study of CD8 T cells in ankylosing spondylitis. Study findings and constraints: A motif in TCR beta, a set of roughly 8 highly homologous variants, appeared characteristic of ankylosing spondylitis blood.

Their antigens remain unidentified. In TCRdb, the 5' RACE reads were re-called with MiXCR into one record per CDR3 protein. In the table there are around 480,000 distinct CDR3 sequences, about 15% of which are singletons. The sample taken for sequencing was blood, either unsorted or a sorted T cell fraction (not recorded which). Source of these receptors: a male donor with ankylosing spondylitis.

In this sample, this clonotype turned up a few times. This chain connects TRBV20-1 to TRBJ2-7; D remains ambiguous. CDR1 is DFQATT, CDR2 SNEGSKA, per germline (reference sequence). With 1 base removed from V and 6 bases from J, the gap between germline ends came to 10 bases. The CDR3 totals 12 residues. The CDR3 nucleotides read TGCAGTGCTAGAGCGGTAGCAATCGAGCAGTACTTC. Translating it yields CSARAVAIEQYF.

This clonotype was observed a few times. This chain links TRBV4-2 with TRBJ1-1; no definite D call. V lost 0 bases to trimming and J lost 6 bases, with 11 bases between them. The CDR3 contains 14 residues. Germline values: CDR1 LGHNA, CDR2 YNFKEQ. The chain's CDR3 is CASSQDRLEAEAFF. The CDR3, as DNA: TGTGCCAGCAGCCAAGACAGGCTTGAGGCTGAAGCTTTCTTT.

This clonotype was counted a few times. This chain links TRBV6-1 with TRBJ1-1, with 9 positions matching TRBD1. CDR3 size: 16 residues. Per germline, CDR1 MNHNS and CDR2 SASEGT. Trimming cost V 6 bases and J 2 bases; bases outside gene matches: 10. The CDR3 DNA sequence: TGTGCCAGCAGAAGAGGGACAGGGCTTCAAAACACTGAAGCTTTCTTT. As protein: CASRRGTGLQNTEAFF.

This clonotype was seen ten or more times. This chain links TRBV14 with TRBJ2-7; D tentatively fits TRBD1 or TRBD2 (5 bases each). V was cut by 4 bases and J by 6 bases, with 16 bases left in between. From germline, CDR1 is SGHDN and CDR2 FVKESK. The CDR3 is 14 amino acids. The CDR3 reads CASSRGTVASEQYF. As DNA, the CDR3 is TGTGCCAGCAGCCGGGGGACGGTGGCGAGCGAGCAGTACTTC.

This clonotype was seen a handful of times. This chain uses TRBV29-1 with TRBJ2-2, with 8 bases fitting TRBD2. V was clipped by 3 bases and J by 4 bases; unmatched bases: 13. Germline values: CDR1 SQVTM, CDR2 ANQGSEA. This CDR3 contains 17 residues. Written as DNA, the CDR3 is TGCAGCGTTGATGGGTTTGGCGGGAGGTCGGCCACCGGGGAGCTGTTTTTT. It is translated as CSVDGFGGRSATGELFF.

This chain links TRBV20-1 with TRBJ1-1; unclear D gene. CDR1 is DFQATT and CDR2 is SNEGSKA in the germline V gene (reference sequence). Trimming removed 1 base at V and 0 bases at J, with 9 bases between. The CDR3 spans 14 residues. CDR3 sequence: CSARARRVNTEAFF. The CDR3 nucleotides are TGCAGTGCTAGAGCCCGGCGCGTGAACACTGAAGCTTTCTTT.

This clonotype has more than one count but fewer than ten. The genes are TRBV20-1 and TRBJ1-1; weak D call: TRBD1 (6 bases). Per the germline V gene, CDR1 is DFQATT and CDR2 is SNEGSKA (reference sequence). V was cut by 3 bases and J by 0 bases, with 11 bases left in between. This CDR3 spans 14 amino acids. As DNA, the CDR3 is TGCAGTGCTAGCCCCGGACAGTTGAACACTGAAGCTTTCTTT. Its protein is CSASPGQLNTEAFF.